These 2 T cell receptor beta chains came from one sample sequenced in a study of Ad26.COV2.S vaccination and SARS-CoV-2 variants. Sequencing was performed with immunoSEQ multiplex PCR; in TCRdb, only in-frame clones are kept and a portion is missing. The data contain 510,000 or so clones, 70% to 90% of them seen just once; the ten biggest clones take up over 10%. Treatment specified: roughly 18 received Ad26.COV2.S at low or high dose, single or two shots; roughly five received placebo; per-sample allocation not given. Day 63 following the first vaccine or placebo injection was when the samples were taken. The sequencing here drew on peripheral blood, taken in a trial of Ad26.COV2.S vaccine versus placebo. Receptor source: a person aged 18-60 years who received the Ad26.COV2.S COVID-19 vaccine or a placebo.

The J gene is TRBJ2-1, the V gene TRBV25-1; D perhaps matches TRBD2 (6 bases). This CDR3 is 14 amino acids long. V gave up 0 bases and J gave up 6 bases, with 9 bases separating them. Germline V lookup: CDR1 MGHDK, CDR2 SYGVNS. DNA for the CDR3: TGTGCCAGCAGTGAATACGTTAGCGGCAATGAGCAGTTCTTC. Its translation: CASSEYVSGNEQFF.

The genes are TRBV28 and TRBJ2-1, with D hard to call. Germline V CDR1 and CDR2: MDHEN, SYDVKM. Trimming took off 2 bases at V and 6 bases at J, with 17 bases between the two ends. The CDR3 sequence is 16 residues long. CDR3 loop: CASSLGSAAWTNEQFF. The CDR3 DNA reads TGTGCCAGCAGTTTAGGCTCGGCAGCGTGGACCAATGAGCAGTTCTTC.